This TCR beta chain was identified in a study of blood T cell repertoires in COVID-19 (dated by TCRdb to 2020 to 2022). Looking at the study overall: The collaborator samples originated in the United States, Italy and Spain and spanned the acute and convalescent phases of COVID-19. The prospective study material was composed of cDNA or gDNA derived from T cells, B-cell-depleted T cells, or PBMCs. The dataset comprised deeply sampled blood TCRbeta repertoires from subjects exposed to, actively infected with, or recovered from COVID-19. A freely available public database, intended as a resource for researchers studying the immune response to SARS-CoV-2, is where the repertoires were released. The samples were drawn from the first 160 participants of the ongoing ImmuneRACE study and from over 950 subjects provided by 6 global collaborators. The sample metadata nearly always contained a de-identified subject ID, COVID-19 status, age in years and sex. Where available, HLA class I and class II types were obtained from metadata supplied by the sample provider rather than from assay-based typing. The paper as a whole reports these results and caveats: The quantity of clinical and demographic metadata differed by source and by participant and was supplied without curation.

For this clone: Its antigen remains unidentified. Base quality data are lacking; no much larger clone is found one base away.

Collaborating institutions collected whole blood in K2EDTA tubes following their own protocols. For TCRbeta analysis, collaborator samples were shipped as frozen whole blood, as isolated PBMCs, or as DNA extracted from either sample type. The immunoSEQ Assay, a bias-controlled multiplex PCR, was used to amplify TCRbeta CDR3 regions from genomic DNA. The study's own analysis went as follows. Within the assay, amplification of reference gene primers was used to estimate how many nucleated cells each sample contained. To quantify the absolute abundance of each unique TCRbeta CDR3 rearrangement, sequence reads were collapsed and filtered. For each sample, productive Simpson clonality was calculated as the square root of Simpson's diversity index across productive rearrangements. Entries here come from immuneACCESS through TCRdb and include only in-frame sequences with V and J called. Some clones fail to appear in such tables; in the studies checked, an unresolved V gene covers under half of the shortfall, and the cause of the remainder is unknown. V and J calls and clone size are those listed in that table; D and trimming were worked out from the DNA. Here the sample has 150,000 or so clones; approximately 86% occur a single time. Together, the top ten hold 7% of the sample.

The germline V gene supplies CDR1 SGHRS and CDR2 YFSETQ. V and J are trimmed by 0 bases and 2 bases, and the gene matches miss 5 bases of the junction. The CDR3 measures 16 amino acids from cysteine to phenylalanine. Here the CDR3 DNA is all that survives: 48 bases in frame from base 1. The chain was built from TRBV5-1 and TRBJ1-5, with TRBD1 identical over 7 junction bases. The source material was peripheral blood. This clonotype originated in a man aged 45-65 years with active or convalescent COVID-19. The bases read TGCGCCAGCAGCTTGGCCCCTGACAGGGGCAATCAGCCCCAGCATTTT. The translation is CASSLAPDRGNQPQHF.